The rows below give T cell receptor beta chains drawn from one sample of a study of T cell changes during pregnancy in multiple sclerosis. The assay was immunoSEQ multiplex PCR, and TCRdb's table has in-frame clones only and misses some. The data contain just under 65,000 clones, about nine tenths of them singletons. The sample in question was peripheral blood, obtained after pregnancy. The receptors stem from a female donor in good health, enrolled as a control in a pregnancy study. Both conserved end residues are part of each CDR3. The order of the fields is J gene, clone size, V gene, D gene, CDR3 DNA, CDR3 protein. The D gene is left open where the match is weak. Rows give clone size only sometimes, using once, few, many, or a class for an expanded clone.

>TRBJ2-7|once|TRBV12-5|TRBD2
TGTGCTAGTGGGGGCCCCGGACTAGCGGGGGGTTCCACCTCCTACGAGCAGTACTTC
CASGGPGLAGGSTSYEQYF
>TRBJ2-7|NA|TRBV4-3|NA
TGCGCCAGCAGCCAAGGGCGGGAACTCTCCTACGAGCAGTACTTC
CASSQGRELSYEQYF
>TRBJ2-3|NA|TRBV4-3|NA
TGCGCCAGCAGCCAAGGGAGCTCGATACGGGCAGATACGCAGTATTTT
CASSQGSSIRADTQYF
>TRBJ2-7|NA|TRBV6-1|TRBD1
TGTGCCAGCAACAACCGGGACAGGGGATACGAGCAGTACTTC
CASNNRDRGYEQYF
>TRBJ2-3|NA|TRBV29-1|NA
TGCAGCGTTGGCCGGGGGGCTAGCACAGATACGCAGTATTTT
CSVGRGASTDTQYF
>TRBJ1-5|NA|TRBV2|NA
TGTGCCAGCAGAAGGGGTTGGTATACAGATAGCAATCAGCCCCAGCATTTT
CASRRGWYTDSNQPQHF
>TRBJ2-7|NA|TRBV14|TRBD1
TGTGCCAGCAGCCAAGTACAGGACAGGGGGGATCACGAGCAGTACTTC
CASSQVQDRGDHEQYF
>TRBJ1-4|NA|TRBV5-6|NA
TGTGCCAGCAGCTTCAGCGGGGGGTCTGAAAAACTGTTTTTT
CASSFSGGSEKLFF
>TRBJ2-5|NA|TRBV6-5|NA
TGTGCCAGCAGGAGCCAAGGGGGTGCCCAAGAGACCCAGTACTTC
CASRSQGGAQETQYF
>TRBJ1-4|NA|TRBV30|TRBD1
TGTGCCTGGAGTGTACGGGACAGGGAAGAAAAACTGTTTTTT
CAWSVRDREEKLFF
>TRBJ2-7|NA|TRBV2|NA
TGTGCCAGTACGAGGACAATTCAGTACGAGCAGTACTTC
CASTRTIQYEQYF
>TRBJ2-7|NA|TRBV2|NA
TGTGCCAGCAGTGAAGTAGGGACTCTCCACGAGCAGTACTTC
CASSEVGTLHEQYF
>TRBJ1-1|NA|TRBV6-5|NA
TGTGCCAGCAGTTACTATAGGGGCATGAACACTGAAGCTTTCTTT
CASSYYRGMNTEAFF
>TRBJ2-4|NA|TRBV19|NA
TGTGCCAGTAGTATAGTTGGAGGAACGGACATTCAGTACTTC
CASSIVGGTDIQYF
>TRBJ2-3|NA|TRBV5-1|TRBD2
TGCGCCAGCAGCCCCGCGAAAGGGGGACTAGCGGGGAAGATCACAGATACGCAGTATTTT
CASSPAKGGLAGKITDTQYF
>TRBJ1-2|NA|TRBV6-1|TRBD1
TGTGCCATCGCAGGGGGCCGGTATGGCTACACCTTC
CAIAGGRYGYTF
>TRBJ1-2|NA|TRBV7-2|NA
TGTGCCAGCAGCTTAGTAGTGACAGGAACTAACTATGGCTACACCTTC
CASSLVVTGTNYGYTF
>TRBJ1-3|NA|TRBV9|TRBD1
TGTGCCAGCAGCGGGACAGGGGTCTTCTCTGGAAACACCATATATTTT
CASSGTGVFSGNTIYF
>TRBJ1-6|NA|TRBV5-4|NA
TGTGCCAGCAGAGAGTGGGCTGTCCATTCACCCCTCCACTTT
CASREWAVHSPLHF
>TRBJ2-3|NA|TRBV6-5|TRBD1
TGTGCCAGCAGTTACGCTCGCCAGGGGGCAGATACGCAGTATTTT
CASSYARQGADTQYF
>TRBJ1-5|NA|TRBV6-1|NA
TGTGCCAGCAGTGAAATTTATACTAGTAGCAATCAGCCCCAGCATTTT
CASSEIYTSSNQPQHF
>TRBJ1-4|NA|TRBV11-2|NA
TGTGCCAGCAGCTCCCCTGAATTCAGTCTGGGGGCGGAAGAAAAACTGTTTTTT
CASSSPEFSLGAEEKLFF